The 23 T cell receptor beta chains listed next were all sequenced from one sample in a study of T cell changes during pregnancy in multiple sclerosis. Only in-frame clones appear in the TCRdb table, and some are missing; sequencing was by immunoSEQ multiplex PCR. The sample consists of tens of thousands of clones, more than 90% of them appearing once. Sequences were derived from CD4+ T cells from peripheral blood mononuclear cells, sampled before pregnancy. All receptors come from a female donor with multiple sclerosis, enrolled in a pregnancy study.

This chain uses TRBV19 with TRBJ1-2; 7 positions agree with TRBD1. In germline, CDR1 is LNHDA, CDR2 SQIVND (reference sequence). Trimming took 5 bases from V and 8 from J; bases not matched to a gene: 8. This CDR3 region has 13 residues. The DNA of the CDR3 is TGTGCCAGTAGTCAACAGGGGATCGGAGGCTACACCTTC. Protein: CASSQQGIGGYTF. Supplemented by reference TRBV19 and TRBJ1-2, the full variable domain reads DGGITQSPKYLFRKEGQNVTLSCEQNLNHDAMYWYRQDPGQGLRLIYYSQIVNDFQKGDIAEGYSVSREKKESFPLTVTSAQKNPTAFYLCASSQQGIGGYTFGSGTRLTVV.

This clone has only a few counts. The chain carries TRBV4-1 and TRBJ2-5; 7 nucleotides match TRBD1. The CDR3 is made up of 15 amino acids. After removal of 5 bases from V and 4 bases from J, the junction contained 10 bases not matched to a gene. Germline V gene lookup returns CDR1 MGHRA and CDR2 YSYEKL. In nucleotides, the CDR3 is TGCGCCAGCAGCAATAATGACAGGGAAGGAGAGACCCAGTACTTC. It encodes CASSNNDREGETQYF.

The chain is built from TRBV7-2 and TRBJ1-1; D is perhaps TRBD1 (5 bases). The V end lost 4 bases, the J end lost 0 bases, and 12 bases lay between the germline ends. Per the germline V gene, CDR1 is SGHTA and CDR2 is FQGNSA. The length of the CDR3 is 15 residues. The CDR3 nucleotides read TGTGCCAGCAGCTGGGGCAGACGGGTGAACACTGAAGCTTTCTTT. This sequence encodes CASSWGRRVNTEAFF.

This chain links TRBV5-1 with TRBJ2-7; 7 nucleotides agree with TRBD2. The CDR3 runs 13 residues. Germline V gene sequence: CDR1 SGHRS, CDR2 YFSETQ. Trimming cost V 5 bases and J 6 bases; bases outside gene matches: 8. The CDR3 nucleotides are TGCGCCAGCAGTCGAGCGGGGAATATCGAGCAGTACTTC. It codes for CASSRAGNIEQYF.

The chain links TRBV6-1 to TRBJ2-7, with D uncertain. The CDR3 consists of 11 residues. The V end was cut by 3 bases, the J end by 8 bases, with 8 bases between. Per germline, CDR1 MNHNS and CDR2 SASEGT. The CDR3 loop is CASSEGLQQYF. The CDR3 DNA is TGTGCCAGCAGTGAGGGCCTTCAGCAGTACTTC.

V and J are TRBV5-6 and TRBJ1-3; D unclear. Per germline, CDR1 SGHDT and CDR2 YYEEEE. V was shortened by 2 bases and J by 0 bases, with 6 bases between the two germline ends. This CDR3 is built from 14 residues. The CDR3 region has the DNA TGTGCCAGCAGCTTCGGGAACTCTGGAAACACCATATATTTT. It codes for CASSFGNSGNTIYF.

The chain recombines TRBV11-1 with TRBJ2-7, with 7 nucleotides matching TRBD1. The CDR3 is 15 amino acids. With V trimmed by 7 bases and J by 6 bases, 15 bases remained unmatched. CDR1 is SGHAT, CDR2 FQDESV, per germline (reference sequence). CDR3 in amino acids: CASTPRKGARVEQYF. The CDR3 nucleotides are TGTGCCAGCACTCCCAGAAAGGGGGCGCGAGTCGAGCAGTACTTC.

This clone was recorded only once. The chain carries TRBV7-8 and TRBJ1-1, with 7 bases identical to TRBD1. Germline CDR1 SGHVS, CDR2 FQNEAQ. V lost 0 bases, J lost 5 bases, and 3 bases stayed unmatched. The CDR3 runs 14 residues. The CDR3 DNA is TGTGCCAGCAGCTTAGCGCCAGGGGGGACTGAAGCTTTCTTT. Translating gives CASSLAPGGTEAFF.

This sequence joins TRBV6-6 and TRBJ1-3; D may be TRBD1 (6 bases). Germline-derived CDR1 and CDR2 are MNHNY and SVGAGI (reference sequence). This CDR3 spans 16 amino acids. Trimming took off 5 bases at V and 4 bases at J, with 18 bases between the two ends. CDR3 DNA: TGTGCCAGCAGTACGACGGGAGGGGGAGCAGGAAACACCATATATTTT. Protein: CASSTTGGGAGNTIYF.

The chain carries TRBV5-1 and TRBJ2-1, with 9 bases matching TRBD1. After removal of 2 bases from V and 7 bases from J, the junction contained 7 bases not matched to a gene. The V gene's germline CDR1 is SGHRS and CDR2 YFSETQ. The CDR3 runs 15 residues. The CDR3 region is CASSLQGAEGNEQFF. As DNA, the CDR3 is TGCGCCAGCAGCTTACAGGGGGCTGAGGGTAATGAGCAGTTCTTC.

V usage is TRBV7-9 and J usage is TRBJ2-7; 7 bases fit TRBD2. Germline assignment: CDR1 SEHNR and CDR2 FQNEAQ (reference sequence). The CDR3 covers 13 residues. The V gene end was trimmed by 4 bases and the J gene end by 7 bases; junction bases not matched to a gene: 7. The CDR3 sequence: CASSYAGVREQYF. The CDR3 coding sequence is TGTGCCAGCAGCTATGCGGGAGTTAGGGAGCAGTACTTC.

This clone was recorded only once. V and J are TRBV2 and TRBJ2-1; 16 positions agree with TRBD2. Trimming at V came to 5 bases and at J to 9 bases, leaving 13 bases not matched to a gene. The CDR3 runs 18 residues. Germline V gives CDR1 SNHLY, CDR2 FYNNEI. CDR3 bases: TGTGCCAGCAGTCTAAACCCGGGACTAGCGGGAGGGGGGATTGAGCAGTTCTTC. It codes for CASSLNPGLAGGGIEQFF.

This chain connects TRBV5-1 to TRBJ1-2; 9 bases are a match to TRBD1. V gave up 4 bases and J gave up 4 bases; unmatched junction bases: 14. Germline V gene data show CDR1 as SGHRS and CDR2 as YFSETQ. The CDR3 length is 17 residues. The DNA of the CDR3 is TGCGCCAGCAGCCTGACTCCGGGACAGGGTCGGGGCTATGGCTACACCTTC. This gives the protein CASSLTPGQGRGYGYTF. Full variable domain (rest looked up from reference TRBV5-1 and TRBJ1-2): KAGVTQTPRYLIKTRGQQVTLSCSPISGHRSVSWYQQTPGQGLQFLFEYFSETQRNKGNFPGRFSGRQFSNSRSEMNVSTLELGDSALYLCASSLTPGQGRGYGYTFGSGTRLTVV.

The J gene is TRBJ2-7, the V gene TRBV6-5, with TRBD2 matching 8 bases. This CDR3 contains 13 residues. Looked up from germline, CDR1 is MNHEY and CDR2 is SVGAGI. The J segment lost 1 base and the V segment lost 7 bases, leaving 3 bases of the junction unmatched. The CDR3 region is CASTPGGSYEQYF. CDR3 nucleotide sequence: TGTGCCAGCACCCCGGGGGGGTCCTACGAGCAGTACTTC.

The chain links TRBV6-6 to TRBJ1-5, with D unresolved. Germline loops: CDR1 MNHNY, CDR2 SVGAGI (reference sequence). V lost 5 bases and J lost 4, with 6 bases in between. The CDR3 is 12 amino acids. The CDR3 region is CASSPTNQPQHF. In DNA, the CDR3 is TGTGCCAGCAGTCCAACAAATCAGCCCCAGCATTTT.

V and J are TRBV30 and TRBJ1-6; a possible D gene is TRBD1 (6 bases). This CDR3 comprises 13 residues. The ends were cut back, 3 bases at V and 6 bases at J, with 9 bases in the middle. Per germline, CDR1 GTSNPN and CDR2 SVGIG (reference sequence). As DNA, the CDR3 is TGTGCCTGGAGACAGGGCCTTAATTCACCCCTCCACTTT. It yields the protein CAWRQGLNSPLHF.

The rearrangement joins TRBV19 to TRBJ2-7, with TRBD1 matching 7 bases. Germline values: CDR1 LNHDA, CDR2 SQIVND (reference sequence). This CDR3 comprises 13 residues. V lost 3 bases to trimming and J lost 2 bases; unmatched junction nucleotides: 1. CDR3 residues: CASSIQGAYEQYF. The CDR3 DNA is TGTGCCAGTAGTATTCAGGGGGCCTACGAGCAGTACTTC.

V is TRBV5-1 and J is TRBJ2-2, with a tentative D call TRBD1 (6 bases). Trimming cost V 5 bases and J 5 bases, with 13 bases left between them. This CDR3 is built from 14 residues. The germline gives CDR1 SGHRS, CDR2 YFSETQ. The CDR3 here is CASRVLGATGELFF. In DNA form, the CDR3 reads TGCGCCAGCAGGGTTCTGGGGGCGACCGGGGAGCTGTTTTTT.

The chain joins TRBV5-1 to TRBJ2-3; weak D call: TRBD2 (5 bases). V lost 1 base and J 4 bases, leaving 13 bases between the germline ends. Germline V gene data show CDR1 as SGHRS and CDR2 as YFSETQ. This CDR3 region has 15 residues. The CDR3 DNA reads TGCGCCAGCAGCTTGCGGGGAGTGCGCGCAGATACGCAGTATTTT. The encoded protein is CASSLRGVRADTQYF. The full variable domain, its missing parts supplied by reference TRBV5-1 and TRBJ2-3, is KAGVTQTPRYLIKTRGQQVTLSCSPISGHRSVSWYQQTPGQGLQFLFEYFSETQRNKGNFPGRFSGRQFSNSRSEMNVSTLELGDSALYLCASSLRGVRADTQYFGPGTRLTVL.

The rearrangement links TRBV28 to TRBJ2-5, with D possibly matching TRBD2 (5 bases). The CDR3 has 14 amino acids. Germline V gene sequence: CDR1 MDHEN, CDR2 SYDVKM. The V and J ends lost 6 bases and 5 bases respectively, with 16 bases between them. The CDR3 region is CASSPRGRMETQYF. The CDR3 region has the DNA TGTGCCAGCAGCCCCCGCGGGCGAATGGAGACCCAGTACTTC.

V and J are TRBV5-1 and TRBJ2-5; 8 nucleotides match TRBD1. The CDR3 spans 16 residues. V was pared by 0 bases and J by 1 base, with 5 bases of the junction left unmatched. The V gene's germline CDR1 is SGHRS and CDR2 YFSETQ. This CDR3 reads CASSLVSGTGQETQYF. CDR3 in DNA: TGCGCCAGCAGCTTGGTTTCAGGGACAGGCCAAGAGACCCAGTACTTC.

This chain links TRBV7-2 with TRBJ1-4, with 7 nucleotides matching TRBD1. From germline, CDR1 is SGHTA and CDR2 FQGNSA. This CDR3 contains 14 residues. V lost 6 bases and J lost 4; bases outside the gene matches: 5. The CDR3 DNA reads TGTGCCAGCAGTAGGGGACAGCTTAATGAAAAACTGTTTTTT. Amino acids: CASSRGQLNEKLFF.

The chain uses TRBV7-7 and TRBJ2-1; 9 bases agree with TRBD2. Trimming at V came to 3 bases and at J to 2 bases, leaving 5 bases not matched to a gene. This CDR3 comprises 16 residues. The germline gives CDR1 SSHAT, CDR2 FNYEAQ (reference sequence). The CDR3 DNA follows: TGTGCCAGCAGCTTGGTAGCGGGAGTCCCCTACAATGAGCAGTTCTTC. Its protein is CASSLVAGVPYNEQFF.